Listed below are T cell receptor beta chains from one sample, sequenced in a study of T cells after yellow fever vaccination. MiXCR, applied by TCRdb to the 5' RACE reads, yields one record per CDR3 protein. The sample consists of 600,000 to 750,000 distinct CDR3 sequences, approximately 13% of them appearing once. Sample: PBMCs, taken on the day of the yellow fever booster vaccination. These receptors all come from a man younger than 40 who received the YFV17D yellow fever vaccine. Both conserved end residues are part of each CDR3. A D gene is named only where the DNA matches it firmly. A clone size is listed for some rows: how often the clone was seen (once, few, many), or a class if it is expanded.

CDR3	DNA	size	V	J	D
CSAERGDEQFF	TGCAGCGCCGAAAGAGGGGATGAGCAGTTCTTC	few	TRBV29-1	TRBJ2-1	-
CASSSPGLGSYEQYF	TGTGCCAGCAGTTCCCCCGGACTAGGCTCCTACGAGCAGTACTTC	-	TRBV6-5	TRBJ2-7	TRBD2
CASSLGPGVSKYF	TGTGCCAGCAGCTTAGGCCCCGGGGTCTCGAAATACTTC	few	TRBV7-9	TRBJ2-7	-
CASSYSSVEQFF	TGTGCCAGCAGTTACAGCTCGGTCGAGCAGTTCTTC	many	TRBV9	TRBJ2-1	-
CASSYPDTEAFF	TGTGCCAGCAGTTATCCCGACACTGAAGCTTTCTTT	many	TRBV6-2/TRBV6-3	TRBJ1-1	-
CSAYGQNTGELFF	TGCAGCGCCTACGGACAGAACACCGGGGAGCTGTTTTTT	many	TRBV29-1	TRBJ2-2	-
CASSSAGVAGNTIYF	TGTGCCAGCAGCTCCGCGGGGGTAGCGGGAAACACCATATATTTT	-	TRBV12-3/TRBV12-4	TRBJ1-3	-
CASHMSTATDTQYF	TGTGCCAGCCACATGTCCACCGCCACAGATACGCAGTATTTT	few	TRBV18	TRBJ2-3	-
CSVAKAGSTDTQYF	TGCAGCGTTGCTAAGGCGGGGAGCACAGATACGCAGTATTTT	few	TRBV29-1	TRBJ2-3	-
CASSYGRTGAYVVAEKLFF	TGTGCCAGCAGCTACGGCCGAACAGGGGCCTACGTTGTAGCCGAAAAACTGTTTTTT	-	TRBV7-9	TRBJ1-4	TRBD1
CASSAPLTDTQYF	TGTGCCAGCAGTGCCCCCCTCACAGATACGCAGTATTTT	few	TRBV12-3/TRBV12-4	TRBJ2-3	-
CASSVGGSSSTDTQYF	TGTGCCAGCAGCGTAGGAGGGTCCTCTAGCACAGATACGCAGTATTTT	few	TRBV9	TRBJ2-3	-
CASSAHNTEAFF	TGTGCCAGCAGCGCGCACAACACTGAAGCTTTCTTT	many	TRBV21-1	TRBJ1-1	-
CATSDPGQGNNEQFF	TGTGCCACCAGTGATCCCGGACAGGGGAACAATGAGCAGTTCTTC	-	TRBV24-1	TRBJ2-1	TRBD1
CASSLEGGSRTGELFF	TGCGCCAGCAGCTTGGAAGGCGGGAGTCGCACCGGGGAGCTGTTTTTT	few	TRBV5-1	TRBJ2-2	TRBD2
CAISVDRGEQYF	TGTGCCATCAGTGTCGATAGGGGAGAGCAGTACTTC	few	TRBV10-3	TRBJ2-7	-
CASSLEVGYHGYTF	TGTGCCAGCAGCTTAGAAGTGGGATACCACGGCTACACCTTC	once	TRBV7-2	TRBJ1-2	-
CASSLVWGPETQYF	TGTGCCAGCAGCTTAGTTTGGGGTCCGGAGACCCAGTACTTC	-	TRBV7-8	TRBJ2-5	-
CATSDPTTSVNEQFF	TGTGCCACCAGTGACCCGACAACTAGCGTCAATGAGCAGTTCTTC	few	TRBV24-1	TRBJ2-1	TRBD2
CASSLAPPGLTTDTQYF	TGTGCCAGCAGCTTAGCTCCGCCGGGACTTACCACAGATACGCAGTATTTT	-	TRBV7-9	TRBJ2-3	-
CASSQSNTYEQYF	TGCGCCAGCAGTCAATCGAACACCTACGAGCAGTACTTC	few	TRBV23-1	TRBJ2-7	-
CASSFGGGEPYNEQFF	TGTGCCAGCAGCTTTGGGGGCGGGGAACCCTACAATGAGCAGTTCTTC	few	TRBV7-3	TRBJ2-1	-